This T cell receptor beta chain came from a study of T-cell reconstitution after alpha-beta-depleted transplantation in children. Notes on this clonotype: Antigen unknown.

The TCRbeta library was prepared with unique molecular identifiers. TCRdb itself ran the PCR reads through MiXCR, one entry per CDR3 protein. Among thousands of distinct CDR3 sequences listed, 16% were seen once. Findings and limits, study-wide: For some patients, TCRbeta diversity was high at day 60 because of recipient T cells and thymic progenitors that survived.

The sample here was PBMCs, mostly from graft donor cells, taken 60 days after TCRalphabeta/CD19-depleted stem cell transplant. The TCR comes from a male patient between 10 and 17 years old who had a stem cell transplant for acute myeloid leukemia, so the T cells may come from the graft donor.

In DNA form, the CDR3 reads TGTGCCAGCTCACGGAAGACAGGGTCGGGCACTGAAGCTTTCTTT. This sequence encodes CASSRKTGSGTEAFF. The genes are TRBV18 and TRBJ1-1; 7 bases line up with TRBD1. The CDR3 runs 15 residues. Unmatched junction bases numbered 9, after V lost 4 bases and J lost 4 bases. The germline CDR1 and CDR2 sequences are KGHSH and LQKENI.